This T cell receptor (beta chain) was recorded in a study of CD8 T cells in Susac syndrome. Study-level findings and limits: As the study acknowledged, the number of individuals who were part of its TCR sequencing and HLA analysis was relatively small. The CD4+ T cell repertoires in Susac syndrome were not clonally expanded.

Random-hexamer reverse transcription was applied to roughly 0.5 to 1 ug RNA. The method of amplification for TCR beta CDR3 was immunoSEQ multiplex PCR, covering 54 Vbeta and 13 Jbeta. TCRdb reprocessed the immunoSEQ multiplex PCR reads with MiXCR, giving one entry per CDR3 protein. The sample yields about 200,000 distinct CDR3 sequences, over 75% seen once. On this clonotype: Its matching antigen is unknown.

There are 19 residues in the CDR3. Germline V gene sequence: CDR1 MDHEN, CDR2 SYDVKM. The J segment lost 2 bases and the V segment lost 5 bases, leaving 14 bases of the junction unmatched. Sequenced: CD4+ T cells from PBMCs. The receptor was isolated from a human donor with Susac syndrome. This sequence joins TRBV28 and TRBJ2-6; 8 positions agree with TRBD1. CDR3 region: CASSGLSKQDRAGANVLTF. In nucleotides, the CDR3 is TGTGCCAGCAGTGGCCTAAGTAAACAGGACAGGGCTGGGGCCAACGTCCTGACTTTC.